This record concerns one TCR beta chain sequence. What it binds is not known. Profiles of TCR beta VDJ and CDR3 were generated from a genomic DNA template. TCRdb re-called the reads through MiXCR, storing one row per CDR3 protein. Of around 430,000 distinct CDR3 sequences in the sample, approximately 33% were seen once. The data derive from a study of CD8+CD57+ T cells in acquired aplastic anemia. Study in general: When averaged, DNA from sorted CD4+ and CD8+ cells came to 3.2 ug.

Findings and limits, study-wide: Patient and control CD8+ Simpson's diversity was not significantly different.

In patients chosen for sequencing, flow cytometry had shown CD8+CD57+ cell expansion. Every patient presented with severe acquired aplastic anemia. The CDR3 is 16 amino acids. From germline, CDR1 is SGDLS and CDR2 YYNGEE. The V and J ends lost 0 bases and 5 bases, in that order; junction bases with no gene match: 9. The V gene is TRBV9, the J gene TRBJ2-5; 8 bases map to TRBD2. The sequenced sample was sorted CD4+, CD8+, or CD8+CD57+ T cells (not recorded which) from PBMCs. The sequence came from a human donor with aplastic anemia. The CDR3 here is CASSVESGSRTETQYF. The CDR3 DNA sequence: TGTGCCAGCAGCGTAGAAAGCGGGAGCCGAACGGAGACCCAGTACTTC.